Described below is a single TCR beta chain sequence and its context. Its antigen remains unidentified. This sample is part of a study of T cells in Graves' hyperthyroidism and ophthalmopathy. Notes on the study in general: Model output signaled ophthalmopathy a median around 6.9 months ahead of onset.

The TCR beta CDR3 regions underwent amplification using RNA transcripts as the source. An initial round of RT-PCR targeting the TCR CDR3 relied on the HTBI primer set. Using its own MiXCR run on the multiplex PCR reads, TCRdb lists one record per CDR3 protein. The sample consists of under 400,000 distinct CDR3 sequences, 15% to 20% of them appearing once. Specimen: blood. This receptor was taken from a woman aged 50 to 60 with Graves' hyperthyroidism.

CDR3 region: CASSLGGRGTGELFF. CDR3 coding DNA: TGCGCCAGCAGCTTGGGAGGCCGGGGCACCGGGGAGCTGTTTTTT. V usage is TRBV5-1 and J usage is TRBJ2-2; D may be TRBD2 (5 bases). The CDR3 is 15 residues long. Looked up from germline, CDR1 is SGHRS and CDR2 is YFSETQ. The germline V and J ends were trimmed by 0 bases and 4 bases, with 10 bases remaining between them.